The 2 T cell receptor beta chains below come from one sample, sequenced in a study of T-cell reconstitution after alpha-beta-depleted transplantation in children. TCRbeta library construction was performed incorporating unique molecular identifiers. TCRdb passed the PCR reads through MiXCR, listing each CDR3 protein once. The sample lists approximately 1,000,000 distinct CDR3 sequences, 25% to 30% occurring once. Sequences were derived from PBMCs, mostly from graft donor cells, sampled 360 days after TCRalphabeta/CD19-depleted stem cell transplant. The receptors derive from a boy under two years old who had a stem cell transplant for SCID, so the T cells may come from the graft donor.

This clonotype has just a few counts. The chain combines TRBV12-3 or TRBV12-4 with TRBJ2-7; TRBD1 might be the D (6 bases). The CDR3 length is 17 residues. Trimming shortened V by 1 base and J by 6 bases, and 22 bases separated the two germline ends. CDR3 sequence: CASSLGVRRDTSREQYF. The CDR3 DNA reads as TGTGCCAGCAGTTTAGGGGTTCGCCGGGACACATCCCGCGAGCAGTACTTC.

The chain recombines TRBV6-1 with TRBJ2-4; no firm D call. Germline lookup yields CDR1 MNHNS and CDR2 SASEGT. The CDR3 loop spans 14 amino acids. Trimming took 5 bases from V and 1 from J, leaving 9 bases between them. The CDR3 DNA reads as TGTGCCAGCAGTCCCCACCGGGCCAAAAACATTCAGTACTTC. It codes for CASSPHRAKNIQYF.